The 21 T cell receptor beta chains reported below all come from one sample, sequenced in a study of regulatory T cells in long-lasting Graves disease. Sample time point: newly diagnosed GD, antithyroid drugs for less than 3 months. With RNA extracted from PBMCs as input, the TCR library was made. To make TCR beta libraries, researchers used iRepertoire HTBI primers and Arm-PCR of CDR3 regions. TCRdb redid the calling of the multiplex PCR reads with MiXCR, one entry per CDR3 protein. Altogether a few hundred thousand distinct CDR3 sequences are present, 15% being singletons, with the ten largest covering roughly 7.7%. The sample was also reused in another study, on T cells in Graves' hyperthyroidism and ophthalmopathy.

The sample consisted of peripheral blood mononuclear cells (PBMCs), taken at new diagnosis, from a patient treated with antithyroid drugs. These receptor sequences come from a middle-aged woman with Graves disease.

At least ten counts were recorded for this clonotype. The genes are TRBV25-1 and TRBJ1-6; no firm D call. V lost 9 bases and J 5 bases, leaving 11 bases between the germline ends. The CDR3 spans 13 residues. CDR1 and CDR2 (germline): MGHDK, SYGVNS. CDR3 in amino acids: CASRRADNSPLHF. The CDR3 bases are TGTGCCAGTAGAAGGGCCGATAATTCACCCCTCCACTTT.

The V gene is TRBV10-3, the J gene TRBJ2-7, with D possibly matching TRBD1 (5 bases). V lost 3 bases, J lost 0 bases, and 6 bases lay in between. This CDR3 region has 13 residues. Per germline, CDR1 ENHRY and CDR2 SYGVKD. The CDR3 loop is CAISDGHSYEQYF. In DNA form, the CDR3 reads TGTGCCATCAGTGACGGACACTCCTACGAGCAGTACTTC.

The table lists this clonotype with a few counts. CDR3 nucleotides: TGTGCCAGCAGCGATCCCGGGGTGGATTCACCCCTCCACTTT. As protein: CASSDPGVDSPLHF. The chain links TRBV9 to TRBJ1-6; D uncertain. CDR3 length equals 14 residues. Germline V gene data show CDR1 as SGDLS and CDR2 as YYNGEE. The V end was cut by 3 bases, the J end by 8 bases, with 12 bases between.

This clonotype was counted only a few times. The V gene is TRBV7-9, the J gene TRBJ2-1; 12 nucleotides agree with TRBD2. The CDR3 length is 17 residues. Germline trimming cut 5 bases from V and 9 bases from J; bases unmatched to any gene: 14. Per germline, CDR1 SEHNR and CDR2 FQNEAQ (reference sequence). CDR3 in amino acids: CASSPRLAGVGDGEQFF. DNA of the CDR3: TGTGCCAGCAGCCCTAGACTAGCGGGAGTAGGGGACGGTGAGCAGTTCTTC. The entire variable domain, with the rest obtained from reference TRBV7-9 and TRBJ2-1, is as follows: DTGVSQNPRHKITKRGQNVTFRCDPISEHNRLYWYRQTLGQGPEFLTYFQNEAQLEKSRLLSDRFSAERPKGSFSTLEIQRTEQGDSAMYLCASSPRLAGVGDGEQFFGPGTRLTVL.

Of note for this clonotype: This may come from a read error, since a much larger clone is one base off. This rearrangement joins TRBV12-3 or TRBV12-4 to TRBJ2-1, with 7 bases aligning to TRBD2. Germline trimming cut 5 bases from V and 8 bases from J; bases unmatched to any gene: 9. The CDR3 runs 14 residues. The CDR3 region is CASSDLAGAYEQFF. The CDR3 bases are TGTGCCAGCAGTGATTTGGCGGGAGCGTATGAGCAGTTCTTC.

This clonotype was picked up many times. The CDR3 nucleotides read TGTGCCAGCTCAGTAGACAGAAGCACTGAAGCTTTCTTT. Its protein is CASSVDRSTEAFF. The chain recombines TRBV18 with TRBJ1-1; D perhaps matches TRBD1 (5 bases). Germline V gives CDR1 KGHSH, CDR2 LQKENI. V lost 5 bases and J 4 bases, leaving 11 bases between the germline ends. This CDR3 comprises 13 residues.

This clonotype turned up a few times. The rearrangement uses TRBV15 and TRBJ2-7; tentatively, D is TRBD1 (6 bases). Per the germline V gene, CDR1 is LNHNV and CDR2 is YYDKDF (reference sequence). The CDR3 has 13 residues. V shed 4 bases and J shed 3 bases, with 10 bases lying between them. The chain's CDR3 is CATSKDSFYEQYF. CDR3 DNA: TGTGCCACCAGCAAGGACAGTTTCTACGAGCAGTACTTC.

This clonotype was detected ten times or more. The rearrangement uses TRBV27 and TRBJ2-7; TRBD2 matches 9 bases. Trimming took 5 bases from V and 4 from J; bases not matched to a gene: 15. This CDR3 region has 17 residues. The V gene's germline CDR1 is MNHEY and CDR2 SMNVEV (reference sequence). This chain's CDR3 is CASSGGEGGGRVYEQYF. As DNA, the CDR3 is TGTGCCAGCAGTGGTGGAGAGGGAGGCGGGAGGGTGTACGAGCAGTACTTC.

This clonotype was observed a handful of times. The J gene is TRBJ1-1, the V gene TRBV11-2; tentative D call: TRBD1 (5 bases). V lost 4 bases and J 11 bases, leaving 14 bases between the germline ends. The CDR3 loop spans 12 amino acids. Per the germline V gene, CDR1 is SGHAT and CDR2 is FQNNGV. CDR3 sequence reads: CASSSRTGTAFF. The CDR3 DNA follows: TGTGCCAGCAGCTCCCGTACAGGAACGGCTTTCTTT.

This clonotype was seen at least ten times. The rearrangement uses TRBV6-1 and TRBJ1-1; 8 nucleotides align to TRBD1. The trim removed 2 bases at V and 10 bases at J, leaving 3 bases unmatched. The CDR3 has 12 residues. The germline V gene has CDR1 MNHNS and CDR2 SASEGT. CDR3 protein: CASSESDRGAFF. In DNA form, the CDR3 reads TGTGCCAGCAGTGAATCCGACAGGGGAGCTTTCTTT.

The rearrangement joins TRBV6-1 to TRBJ2-7; the match to TRBD1 covers 9 bases. CDR3 length equals 14 residues. CDR1 is MNHNS, CDR2 SASEGT, per germline. V gave up 5 bases and J gave up 4 bases; unmatched junction bases: 6. The CDR3 loop reads CASSKTGGPYEQYF. CDR3 coding DNA: TGTGCCAGCAGTAAAACAGGGGGCCCGTACGAGCAGTACTTC.

This clonotype was counted many times. The chain employs TRBV12-3 or TRBV12-4 and TRBJ2-1; 7 bases agree with TRBD2. Trimming took 6 bases from V and 9 from J; bases not matched to a gene: 23. The CDR3 is 18 amino acids. As DNA, the CDR3 is TGTGCCAGCAGCTCCCCCCTGGGGGGGGGGTCGGGTTGGGGTGAGCAGTTCTTC. Amino acids: CASSSPLGGGSGWGEQFF.

In the case of this clonotype: With a much larger clone just one base away, this may be a read error. Without the conserved terminal phenylalanine or tryptophan, this CDR3 likely stems from a read error. The V call is TRBV11-3, the J call TRBJ2-2; no clear D. The CDR3 consists of 14 residues. V lost 1 base and J lost 6, with 9 bases in between. The germline CDR1 and CDR2 sequences are SGHNT and YENEEA. Written as DNA, the CDR3 is TGTGCCAGCAGCTTAGGGGCCCCTTCCGGGGAGCTGTTTTCT. Translating gives CASSLGAPSGELFS.

V usage is TRBV6-2 or TRBV6-3 and J usage is TRBJ1-1; no clear D gene. Trimming took off 2 bases at V and 2 bases at J, with 9 bases between the two ends. Germline values: CDR1 MNHEY, CDR2 SVGEGT. The CDR3 is 14 amino acids. DNA of the CDR3: TGTGCCAGCAGTTACGTATCCGGAAACACTGAAGCTTTCTTT. The encoded protein is CASSYVSGNTEAFF.

The V gene is TRBV7-9, the J gene TRBJ2-2; no clear D. Trimming removed 5 bases at V and 6 bases at J, with 7 bases between. The CDR3 consists of 12 residues. Germline V lookup: CDR1 SEHNR, CDR2 FQNEAQ (reference sequence). CDR3 nucleotides: TGTGCCAGCAGCGTTTACTCCGGGGAGCTGTTTTTT. Its protein is CASSVYSGELFF.

This clonotype was counted only a few times. The chain uses TRBV19 and TRBJ2-1; D is possibly TRBD1 (5 bases). V was pared by 5 bases and J by 7 bases, with 12 bases between. The CDR3 has 13 amino acids. Germline CDR1 and CDR2: LNHDA and SQIVND (reference sequence). CDR3 amino acids: CASSGQGLNEQFF. In DNA form, the CDR3 reads TGTGCCAGTAGTGGGCAGGGTTTGAATGAGCAGTTCTTC. The whole variable domain, remainder taken from reference TRBV19 and TRBJ2-1, is DGGITQSPKYLFRKEGQNVTLSCEQNLNHDAMYWYRQDPGQGLRLIYYSQIVNDFQKGDIAEGYSVSREKKESFPLTVTSAQKNPTAFYLCASSGQGLNEQFFGPGTRLTVL.

This clonotype was counted many times. The V and J genes are TRBV24-1 and TRBJ2-2, with a possible D match to TRBD2 (5 bases). Trimming stripped 0 bases from V and 5 bases from J, with 12 bases between. Germline V gene data show CDR1 as KGHDR and CDR2 as SFDVKD. The CDR3 is 16 residues long. The CDR3 DNA is TGTGCCACCAGTGATTTGCTCAAATCGGGGACCGGGGAGCTGTTTTTT. Protein: CATSDLLKSGTGELFF.

In its sample, this clonotype was seen many times. This chain joins TRBV6-5 and TRBJ2-3; weak D call: TRBD1 (8 bases). Germline loops: CDR1 MNHEY, CDR2 SVGAGI. Trimming pared 4 bases from V and 3 bases from J, leaving 20 bases between. The CDR3 runs to 17 residues. CDR3 nucleotides: TGTGCCAGCAGTTCCACAGGGGGGGCCATCGAAACAGATACGCAGTATTTT. Translated: CASSSTGGAIETDTQYF.

This clonotype was counted at least ten times. The J gene is TRBJ1-2, the V gene TRBV30; TRBD1 aligns across 7 bases. Germline CDR1 is GTSNPN and CDR2 is SVGIG (reference sequence). CDR3 size: 13 residues. V lost 5 bases and J lost 0; bases outside the gene matches: 3. In nucleotides, the CDR3 is TGTGCCTGGGACAGGGCGGCTAACTATGGCTACACCTTC. As protein: CAWDRAANYGYTF. Complete variable domain (other parts from reference TRBV30 and TRBJ1-2): SQTIHQWPATLVQPVGSPLSLECTVEGTSNPNLYWYRQAAGRGLQLLFYSVGIGQISSEVPQNLSASRPQDRQFILSSKKLLLSDSGFYLCAWDRAANYGYTFGSGTRLTVV.

This clonotype has only a few counts. The chain uses TRBV4-1 and TRBJ2-7; 8 bases align to TRBD1. The V and J ends lost 1 base and 4 bases, in that order; junction bases with no gene match: 9. The CDR3 loop spans 16 amino acids. CDR1 MGHRA and CDR2 YSYEKL come from the germline V gene. CDR3 DNA: TGCGCCAGCAGCCAAGTGAGTACAGGGGGATTTTACGAGCAGTACTTC. It yields the protein CASSQVSTGGFYEQYF.

A word on this clonotype: Here the CDR3 omits its conserved ending phenylalanine or tryptophan, so a read error is the likely source. This chain joins TRBV12-3 or TRBV12-4 and TRBJ2-7; 7 bases agree with TRBD2. The CDR3 sequence is 15 residues long. V lost 3 bases to trimming and J lost 3 bases; unmatched junction nucleotides: 8. For the CDR3, the DNA is TGTGCCAGCAGTTTGTCTCCGGGAGGAGGCTACGAGCAGTACTCC. Translating it yields CASSLSPGGGYEQYS.